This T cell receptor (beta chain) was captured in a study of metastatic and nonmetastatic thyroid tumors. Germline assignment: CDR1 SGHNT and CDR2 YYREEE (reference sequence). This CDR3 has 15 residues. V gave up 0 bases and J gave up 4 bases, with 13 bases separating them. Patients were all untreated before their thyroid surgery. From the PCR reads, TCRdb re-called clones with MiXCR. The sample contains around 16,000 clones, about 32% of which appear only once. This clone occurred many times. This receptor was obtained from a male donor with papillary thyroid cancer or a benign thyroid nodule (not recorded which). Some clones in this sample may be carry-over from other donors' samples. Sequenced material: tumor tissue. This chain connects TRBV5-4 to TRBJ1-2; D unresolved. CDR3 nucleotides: TGTGCCAGCAGCTTGGGGCAGGAGTCACTCTATGGCTACACCTTC. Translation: CASSLGQESLYGYTF.